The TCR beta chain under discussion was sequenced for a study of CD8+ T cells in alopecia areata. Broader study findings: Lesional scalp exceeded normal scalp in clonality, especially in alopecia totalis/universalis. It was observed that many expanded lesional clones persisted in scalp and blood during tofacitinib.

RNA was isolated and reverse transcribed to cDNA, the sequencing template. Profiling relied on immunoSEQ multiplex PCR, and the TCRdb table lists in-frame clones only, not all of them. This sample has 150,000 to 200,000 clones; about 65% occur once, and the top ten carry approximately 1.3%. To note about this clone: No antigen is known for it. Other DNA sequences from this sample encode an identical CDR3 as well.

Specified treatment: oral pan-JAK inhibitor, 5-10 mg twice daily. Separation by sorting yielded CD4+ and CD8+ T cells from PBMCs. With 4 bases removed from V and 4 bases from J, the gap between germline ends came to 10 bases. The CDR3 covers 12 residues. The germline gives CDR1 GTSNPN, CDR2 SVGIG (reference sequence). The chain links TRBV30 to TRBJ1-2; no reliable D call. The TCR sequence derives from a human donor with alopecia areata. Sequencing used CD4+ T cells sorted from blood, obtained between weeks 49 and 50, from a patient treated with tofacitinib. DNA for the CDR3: TGTGCCTGGATGAGGAGTTCCTATGGCTACACCTTC. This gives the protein CAWMRSSYGYTF.